One T cell receptor (beta chain) is described in this entry. Antigen unknown. This sample stems from a study of CD8 T cell repertoires and HIV-1 epitope variants. Sequencing was performed with immunoSEQ multiplex PCR; in TCRdb, only in-frame clones are kept and a portion is missing. The sample records a few thousand clones, about 65% being singletons. Trimming removed 0 bases from V and 4 bases from J; junction bases left unmatched: 1. The length of the CDR3 is 14 residues. Germline values: CDR1 MNHEY, CDR2 SVGAGI. The sequenced sample consisted of cultured CD8+ T cells derived from PBMCs. This rearrangement joins TRBV6-5 to TRBJ1-2; 8 bases agree with TRBD1. The TCR was taken from a male donor with HIV. The CDR3: CASSYSDRGYGYTF. CDR3 in DNA: TGTGCCAGCAGTTACTCTGACAGGGGCTATGGCTACACCTTC.